The entry below describes one T cell receptor beta chain. The antigen remains undetermined. Germline-derived CDR1 and CDR2 are SQVTM and ANQGSEA. This CDR3 comprises 14 residues. After removal of 1 base from V and 3 bases from J, the junction contained 6 bases not matched to a gene. Clones were sequenced by immunoSEQ multiplex PCR, and TCRdb holds only the in-frame ones, with some missing. The sample holds more than 70,000 clones, 94% seen once. This specimen comes from a study of cytomegalovirus exposure and HLA in healthy donors. Findings of the study overall: Many donors carried some public TCRs, although rarity characterized most TCR sequences. Three CMV-associated chains proved CMV antigen-specific in vitro. The classifier, whose performance was assessed in both the original and validation cohorts, reportedly diagnosed cytomegalovirus status with high specificity and sensitivity.

This receptor was taken from a woman under 30 in good health and CMV-seronegative. The V gene is TRBV29-1, the J gene TRBJ2-7; the match to TRBD2 covers 7 bases. The specimen was PBMCs. CDR3 nucleotides: TGCAGCGTTGAAGGATCCTGGACTAGCTACGAGCAGTACTTC. The encoded protein is CSVEGSWTSYEQYF.